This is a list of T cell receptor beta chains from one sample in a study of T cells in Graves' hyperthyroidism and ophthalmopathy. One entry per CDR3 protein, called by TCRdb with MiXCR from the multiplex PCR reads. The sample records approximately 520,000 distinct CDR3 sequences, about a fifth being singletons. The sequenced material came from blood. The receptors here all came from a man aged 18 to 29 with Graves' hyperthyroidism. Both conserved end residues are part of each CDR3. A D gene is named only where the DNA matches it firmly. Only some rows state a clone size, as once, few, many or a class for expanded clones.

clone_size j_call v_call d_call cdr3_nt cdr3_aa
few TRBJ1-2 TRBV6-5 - TGTGCCAGCAGTTCAGGGTTGGGCTACACCTTC CASSSGLGYTF
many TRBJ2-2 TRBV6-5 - TGTGCCAGCAGTTACTCGAGGGCTGGCGGGGAGCTGTTTTTT CASSYSRAGGELFF
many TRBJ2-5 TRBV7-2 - TGTGCCAGCAGCATGACAGGAGGGGAGACCCAGTACTTC CASSMTGGETQYF
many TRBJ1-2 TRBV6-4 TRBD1 TGTGCCAGCAGAGACCCCCGGACAGGGGAAACCGGAGACTATGGCTACACCTTC CASRDPRTGETGDYGYTF
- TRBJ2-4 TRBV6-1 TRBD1 TGTGCCAGCAGTGTTACAGGGGGCGGCATTCAGTACTTC CASSVTGGGIQYF
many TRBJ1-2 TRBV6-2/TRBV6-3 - TGTGCCAGCAGTTACTCCGGGCCCAACTATGGCTACACCTTC CASSYSGPNYGYTF
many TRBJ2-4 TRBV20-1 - TGCAGTGCTAGACAGGGGACAAAAAACATTCAGTACTTC CSARQGTKNIQYF
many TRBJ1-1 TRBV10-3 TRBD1 TGTGCCATCACGCGACAGGGGGAAGCTGAAGCTTTCTTT CAITRQGEAEAFF
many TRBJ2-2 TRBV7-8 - TGTGCCAGCAGCCTACGCAGGGCAAACGTCGGGGAGCTGTTTTTT CASSLRRANVGELFF
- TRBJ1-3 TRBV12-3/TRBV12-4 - TGTGCCAGCAATCAAGTCTCTGGAAACACCATATATTTT CASNQVSGNTIYF
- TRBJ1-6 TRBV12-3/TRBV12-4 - TGTGCCAGCAGTTTAGGAGGTGCCGCTAATTCACCCCTCCACTTT CASSLGGAANSPLHF
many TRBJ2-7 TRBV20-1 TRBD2 TGCAGTGCTAGAGATGGCGGGAGAAGTACCTACGAGCAGTACTTC CSARDGGRSTYEQYF
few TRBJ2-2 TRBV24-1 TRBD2 TGTGCCACCAGTGATTCGGGGGGGCGGGGGAACACCGGGGAGCTGTTTTTT CATSDSGGRGNTGELFF
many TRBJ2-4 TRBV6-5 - TGTGCCAGCTCCAAAGGGTACAGGGCCGGTCGGACCAAAAACATTCAGTACTTC CASSKGYRAGRTKNIQYF
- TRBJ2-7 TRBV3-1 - TGTGCCAGCAGCCAAGACGGGACGTCCGAGGGGTCCTACGAGCAGTACTTC CASSQDGTSEGSYEQYF
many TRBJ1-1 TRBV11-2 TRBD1 TGTGCCAGCAACCGACAGGGGGTCGGTGACACTGAAGCTTTCTTT CASNRQGVGDTEAFF
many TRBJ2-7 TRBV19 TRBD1 TGTGCCAGTAGGGCCGGGACAGGGGTATTCGAGCAGTACTTC CASRAGTGVFEQYF
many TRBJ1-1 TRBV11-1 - TGTGCCAGCACCTCAGATGGTCACCGGGTTTCGAACACTGAAGCTTTCTTT CASTSDGHRVSNTEAFF
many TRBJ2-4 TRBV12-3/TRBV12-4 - TGTGCCAGCAGCCACCAGGGGTCCGGCATTCAGTACTTC CASSHQGSGIQYF
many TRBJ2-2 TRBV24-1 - TGTGCCACCAGTGAGGAAGGGACTGCGAACACCGGGGAGCTGTTTTTT CATSEEGTANTGELFF
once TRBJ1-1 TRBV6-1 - TGTGCCAGCAGGGGGGTGGGGGATTGGACCGAAGCTTTCTTT CASRGVGDWTEAFF
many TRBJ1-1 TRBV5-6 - TGTGCCAGCAGCCTGCCTAATACCGGCGGCACTGAAGCTTTCTTT CASSLPNTGGTEAFF
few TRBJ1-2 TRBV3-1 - TGTGCCAGCAGCCCACCCAGGGTAGATGGCTACACCTTC CASSPPRVDGYTF
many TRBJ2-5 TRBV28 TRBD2 TGTGCCAGCAGTTTATTGAGGCTAGCGGGGGAAGAGACCCAGTACTTC CASSLLRLAGEETQYF
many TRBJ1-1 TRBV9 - TGTGCCAGCAGCCCGGGGGGCGGCAGCTTGAACACTGAAGCTTTCTTT CASSPGGGSLNTEAFF
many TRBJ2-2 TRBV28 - TGTGCCACCGGCTCGAACACCGGGGAGCTGTTTTTT CATGSNTGELFF
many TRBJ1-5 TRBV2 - TGTGCCAGCAGTGCGGAGATCGGCCAGCCCCAGCATTTT CASSAEIGQPQHF
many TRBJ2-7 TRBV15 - TGTGCCACCAGCAGTGGTTGGGTATACGAGCAGTACTTC CATSSGWVYEQYF
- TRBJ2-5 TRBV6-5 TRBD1 TGTGCCAGCAGTTTAACGTCAGGGGGCGGATGGGAGACCCAGTACTTC CASSLTSGGGWETQYF
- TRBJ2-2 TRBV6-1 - TGTGCCAGCAGTGAAAATGGGGGGGGGCACACCGGGGAGCTGTTTTTT CASSENGGGHTGELFF
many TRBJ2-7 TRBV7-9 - TGTGCCAGCAGCTCCTCCGGGACGGTCTTACGAAAGCAGTACTTC CASSSSGTVLRKQYF
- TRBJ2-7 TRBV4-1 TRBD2 TGCGCCAGCAGCCTCACACCTAGCGGGGCCTCCTACGAGCAGTACTTC CASSLTPSGASYEQYF
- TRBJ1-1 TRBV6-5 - TGTGCCAGCGATAGACTGGGGCGCGGGGGCACTGAAGCTTTCTTT CASDRLGRGGTEAFF
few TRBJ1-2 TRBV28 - TGTGCCAGCAGTTTCACAGGACAGATCTATGGCTACACCTTC CASSFTGQIYGYTF
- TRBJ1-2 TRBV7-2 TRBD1 TGTGCCAGCAGTTACACAGGGGGCGGGAATGGCTACACCTTC CASSYTGGGNGYTF
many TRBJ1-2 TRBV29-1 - TGCAGCGTTGAAGATGGCCCGGGACACCCCTTC CSVEDGPGHPF
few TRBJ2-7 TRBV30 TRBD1 TGTGCCTGGACCGCTGGACAGGTGAACTCCTACGAGCAGTACTTC CAWTAGQVNSYEQYF
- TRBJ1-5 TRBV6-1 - TGTGCCAGCAGCCCGGGGGGGGTGATTCAGCCCCAGCATTTT CASSPGGVIQPQHF
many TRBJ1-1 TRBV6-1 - TGTGCCAGCAGCCGATCCCGACAGACTGAAGCTTTCTTT CASSRSRQTEAFF
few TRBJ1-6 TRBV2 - TGTGCCAGCAGTGAAGGGACAGCAGCAAATTCACCCCTCCACTTT CASSEGTAANSPLHF
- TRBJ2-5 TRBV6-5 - TGTGCCAGCAGTTACGCCTCAGGGGTGGTAGGCCAAGAGACCCAGTACTTC CASSYASGVVGQETQYF
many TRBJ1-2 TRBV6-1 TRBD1 TGTGCCAGCAGTCCCGGGACAGCTACCGGCTACACCTTC CASSPGTATGYTF
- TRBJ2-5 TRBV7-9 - TGTGCCAGCGACGAGACGGGAGAGACCCAGTACTTC CASDETGETQYF